These T cell receptor beta chains were read from a single sample in a study of blood T cell repertoires in COVID-19. Measured with immunoSEQ multiplex PCR; TCRdb has only the in-frame clones, and not every one. This table holds about 76,000 clones, around 87% found once. The sequencing input was peripheral blood. These receptors were obtained from a woman aged 80 or older with active or convalescent COVID-19. The CDR3 runs from the conserved cysteine through the conserved F or W. A D gene is named only where the DNA matches it firmly. Part of the rows lack a size; the others show once, few, many or a class for expanded clones.

J gene,V gene,clone size,D gene,CDR3 DNA,CDR3 protein
TRBJ2-5,TRBV7-2,NA,NA,TGTGCCAGCAGCTCAGGGTTCATGGGGGAGACCCAGTACTTC,CASSSGFMGETQYF
TRBJ2-3,TRBV3-1/TRBV3-2,NA,TRBD2,TGTGCCAGCAGCCAAGATGGGAGGGCCCCGAGAACAGATACGCAGTATTTT,CASSQDGRAPRTDTQYF
TRBJ1-2,TRBV9,NA,NA,TGTGCCAGCAGCGACGGGACCTGGGGGGGCTATGGCTACACCTTC,CASSDGTWGGYGYTF
TRBJ1-5,TRBV29-1,once,TRBD1,TGCAGCGTTGCACAGGGGAACAGCAATCAGCCCCAGCATTTT,CSVAQGNSNQPQHF
TRBJ1-3,TRBV4-2,NA,NA,TGTGCCAGCAGCCGGCGCGGGGGGGCAGGCGGAAACACCATATATTTT,CASSRRGGAGGNTIYF
TRBJ1-5,TRBV6-2/TRBV6-3,NA,NA,TGTGCCAGCAGTGGGGGGGGTGGAGGTCAGCCCCAGCATTTT,CASSGGGGGQPQHF
TRBJ2-1,TRBV18,NA,TRBD2,TGTGCCAGCTCACCCCCTAGCGGGGGGAGCTCCTACAATGAGCAGTTCTTC,CASSPPSGGSSYNEQFF
TRBJ2-1,TRBV11-3,once,TRBD1,TGTGCCAGCAGCTCCACCTCCGGGACAGGTTGGGACAATGAGCAGTTCTTC,CASSSTSGTGWDNEQFF
TRBJ2-1,TRBV19,once,TRBD1,TGTGCCAGTAGTCCATACCCCGGGACAGGGAGGGACAATGAGCAGTTCTTC,CASSPYPGTGRDNEQFF
TRBJ1-4,TRBV20-1,few,NA,TGCAGTGCTAGTCCTGGGGCCGCGGTCAATGAAAAACTGTTTTTT,CSASPGAAVNEKLFF
TRBJ2-2,TRBV20-1,once,NA,TGCAGTGCTAGTTGGAGGGCGAACACCGGGGAGCTGTTTTTT,CSASWRANTGELFF
TRBJ1-3,TRBV19,NA,NA,TGTGCCAGTAGCCGAAATACAGGGCTCGGAAACACCATATATTTT,CASSRNTGLGNTIYF
TRBJ2-5,TRBV9,NA,TRBD2,TGTGCCAGCAGCGTAAGCGGTCAGCGGGGGGATGAGACCCAGTACTTC,CASSVSGQRGDETQYF
TRBJ2-2,TRBV19,NA,TRBD1,TGTGCCAGTAGTATAGGGACAGGGGGATTCGCCGGGGAGCTGTTTTTT,CASSIGTGGFAGELFF
TRBJ1-1,TRBV28,NA,TRBD1,TGTGCCAGCAGAGGGACAGGGGGCACCACGGGCACTGAAGCTTTCTTT,CASRGTGGTTGTEAFF
TRBJ1-5,TRBV6-5,NA,TRBD1,TGTGCCAGCAGTTGGGGACAGGGTAGCCAGCCCCAGCATTTT,CASSWGQGSQPQHF
TRBJ2-7,TRBV29-1,NA,TRBD1,TGCAGCGTTGCGGGACAGGGAGACTACGAGCAGTACTTC,CSVAGQGDYEQYF
TRBJ1-2,TRBV14,NA,NA,TGTGCCAGCAGCCTCCTGAGGGGGTGGAACTATGGCTACACCTTC,CASSLLRGWNYGYTF
TRBJ2-5,TRBV24-1,NA,NA,TGTGCCACCAGTGAGGGTGGGGCAGGCTCCTTCCAAGAGACCCAGTACTTC,CATSEGGAGSFQETQYF
TRBJ1-2,TRBV6-5,NA,NA,TGTGCCAGCACTCCTCAGAATGGGGCAGGGTCTGGCTACACCTTC,CASTPQNGAGSGYTF
TRBJ2-5,TRBV3-1/TRBV3-2,NA,NA,TGTGCCAGCAGCCAGTTTCCGTTGACAAGCCAAGAGACCCAGTACTTC,CASSQFPLTSQETQYF
TRBJ2-1,TRBV6-5,NA,NA,TGTGCCAGTCGAGGAGGACATGAGCAGTTCTTC,CASRGGHEQFF
TRBJ2-3,TRBV4-1,NA,TRBD2,TGCGCCAGCAGCCAAGTGGGGAGACTAGCGGGCACAGATACGCAGTATTTT,CASSQVGRLAGTDTQYF
TRBJ2-5,TRBV10-3,NA,TRBD2,TGTGCCACCCAAGCCCCGACGGGGGGACTACAAGAGACCCAGTACTTC,CATQAPTGGLQETQYF
TRBJ2-1,TRBV6-6,NA,TRBD2,TGTGCCAGCAGTCCAGCCAGCGGGGGAGTGTCAGGCTCCTACAATGAGCAGTTCTTC,CASSPASGGVSGSYNEQFF
TRBJ2-5,TRBV5-5,many,TRBD2,TGTGCCAGCAGCTCCTCGGGACTAGCGCCGTACCAAGAGACCCAGTACTTC,CASSSSGLAPYQETQYF
TRBJ2-7,TRBV3-1/TRBV3-2,NA,TRBD2,TGTGCCAGGCTCCGTCCGGGACTAGCGGGGCCTCTGGGCGAGCAGTACTTC,CARLRPGLAGPLGEQYF
TRBJ2-2,TRBV18,NA,TRBD2,TGTGCCAGCTCTCCAAGGTCCAGCGGGGCCCCCGGGGAGCTGTTTTTT,CASSPRSSGAPGELFF
TRBJ1-1,TRBV3-1/TRBV3-2,NA,TRBD1,TGTGCCAGCAGCCGAAACAGGGGGACTGAAGCTTTCTTT,CASSRNRGTEAFF
TRBJ2-3,TRBV2,once,NA,TGTGCCAGCAGTGGGGGCCCTGGGGCAGATACGCAGTATTTT,CASSGGPGADTQYF
TRBJ2-1,TRBV3-1/TRBV3-2,NA,TRBD2,TGTGCCAGCAGCCAAGAGAACTATGGCGGGGGGGCGTATGAGCAGTTCTTC,CASSQENYGGGAYEQFF
TRBJ2-3,TRBV28,NA,NA,TGTGCCAGCATTGCCGGAACTCCTCCTGACTGGGCGCAGTATTTT,CASIAGTPPDWAQYF
TRBJ2-6,TRBV4-1,NA,NA,TGCGCCAGCAGCCAAGTCCCTTCACATCCCCCTGGGGCCAACGTCCTGACTTTC,CASSQVPSHPPGANVLTF
TRBJ2-2,TRBV5-1,NA,TRBD2,TGCGCCAGCAGCTTGTGGTACAGCGGGGGGGCGAGCACCGGGGAGCTGTTTTTT,CASSLWYSGGASTGELFF
TRBJ1-6,TRBV28,NA,TRBD1,TGTGCCAGCAGGGGGACAGGGAATTCGGATTCACCCCTCCACTTT,CASRGTGNSDSPLHF
TRBJ2-1,TRBV6-6,few,NA,TGTGCCAGCAGTTACCAGCGGTCAGGGCAGTTCTTC,CASSYQRSGQFF
TRBJ2-3,TRBV5-4,NA,NA,TGTGCCAGCAGCTTGTTTGCGGGGCCAGATACGCAGTATTTT,CASSLFAGPDTQYF
TRBJ1-6,TRBV25-1,NA,NA,TGTGCCAGCAGCCTGAATGTCGGAGACTATGCATCCAATTCACCCCTCCACTTT,CASSLNVGDYASNSPLHF
TRBJ2-2,TRBV7-9,NA,NA,TGTGCCAGCAGCCCGCTGGCAGGTTTCGGGGAGCTGTTTTTT,CASSPLAGFGELFF